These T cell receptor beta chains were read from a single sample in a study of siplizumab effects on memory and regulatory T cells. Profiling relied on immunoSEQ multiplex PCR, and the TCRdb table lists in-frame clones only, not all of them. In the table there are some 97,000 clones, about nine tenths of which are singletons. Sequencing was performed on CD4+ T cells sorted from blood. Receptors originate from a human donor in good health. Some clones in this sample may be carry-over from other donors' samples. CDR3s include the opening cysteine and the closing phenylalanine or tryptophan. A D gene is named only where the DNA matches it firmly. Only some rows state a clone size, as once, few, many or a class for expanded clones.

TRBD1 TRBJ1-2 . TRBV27 CASSSGTARRYGYTF TGTGCCAGCAGTTCCGGGACAGCCCGTCGCTATGGCTACACCTTC
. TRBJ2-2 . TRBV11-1 CASSQGHGTGELFF TGTGCCAGCAGCCAAGGACACGGGACCGGGGAGCTGTTTTTT
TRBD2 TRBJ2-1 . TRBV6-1 CASASGSSYNEQFF TGTGCCTCGGCTAGCGGGTCCTCCTACAATGAGCAGTTCTTC
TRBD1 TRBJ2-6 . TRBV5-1 CASSPMTGYLPGANVLTF TGCGCCAGCAGCCCAATGACAGGGTATTTACCTGGGGCCAACGTCCTGACTTTC
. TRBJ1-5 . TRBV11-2 CASSLVGESQPQHF TGTGCCAGCAGCTTAGTAGGGGAGAGTCAGCCCCAGCATTTT
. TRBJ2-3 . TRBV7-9 CASSLGSGASTDTQYF TGTGCCAGCAGCCTCGGATCGGGGGCTAGCACAGATACGCAGTATTTT
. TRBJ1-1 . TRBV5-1 CASSSSWTVRNTEAFF TGCGCCAGCAGCTCTAGCTGGACAGTGCGGAACACTGAAGCTTTCTTT
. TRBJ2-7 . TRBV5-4 CASSSTTGSYEQYF TGTGCCAGCAGCTCTACGACAGGATCCTACGAGCAGTACTTC
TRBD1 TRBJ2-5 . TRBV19 CASSTGRARGQETQYF TGTGCCAGTAGCACCGGGCGGGCCAGGGGGCAAGAGACCCAGTACTTC
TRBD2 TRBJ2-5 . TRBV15 CATSRDGTSGIQETQYF TGTGCCACCAGCAGAGATGGGACTAGCGGTATACAAGAGACCCAGTACTTC
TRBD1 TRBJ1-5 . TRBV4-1 CASSPGQGRRQPQHF TGCGCCAGCAGCCCGGGACAGGGGAGGCGTCAGCCCCAGCATTTT
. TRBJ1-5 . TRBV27 CASSLQGRQPQHF TGTGCCAGCAGCCTACAGGGTCGGCAGCCCCAGCATTTT
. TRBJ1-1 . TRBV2 CASRQEGNTEAFF TGTGCCAGCAGGCAGGAGGGCAACACTGAAGCTTTCTTT
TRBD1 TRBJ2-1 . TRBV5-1 CASSLVFVAGTASYNEQFF TGCGCCAGCAGCTTGGTCTTCGTGGCCGGGACAGCCTCCTACAATGAGCAGTTCTTC
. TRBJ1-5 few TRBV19 CASSIGLKPQHF TGTGCCAGTAGTATCGGATTAAAGCCCCAGCATTTT
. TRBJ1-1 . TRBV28 CASSLISVEAFF TGTGCCAGCAGTTTAATATCGGTAGAAGCTTTCTTT
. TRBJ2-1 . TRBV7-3 CASSLYTGQGIYNEQFF TGTGCCAGCAGCTTATATACGGGTCAAGGTATATACAATGAGCAGTTCTTC
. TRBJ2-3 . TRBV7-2 CASSLARGTDTQYF TGTGCCAGCAGCTTAGCGCGCGGGACAGATACGCAGTATTTT
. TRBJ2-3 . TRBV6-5 CASRDGSRTDTQYF TGTGCCAGCAGGGACGGATCCCGCACAGATACGCAGTATTTT
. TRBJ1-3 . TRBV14 CASSQAGGSGNTIYF TGTGCCAGCAGCCAAGCGGGGGGCTCTGGAAACACCATATATTTT
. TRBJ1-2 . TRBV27 CASSSIRRRDYGYTF TGTGCCAGCAGTTCGATCAGGCGGAGGGACTATGGCTACACCTTC
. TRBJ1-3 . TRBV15 CATSRDRGSGNTIYF TGTGCCACCAGCAGAGACCGGGGGTCTGGAAACACCATATATTTT
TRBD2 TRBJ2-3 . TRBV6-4 CASSDVSGGQGTQYF TGTGCCAGCAGTGACGTTAGCGGGGGTCAGGGTACGCAGTATTTT
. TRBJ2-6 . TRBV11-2 CASSKQGGFLAGANVLTF TGTGCCAGCAGCAAGCAAGGGGGATTCCTCGCTGGGGCCAACGTCCTGACTTTC
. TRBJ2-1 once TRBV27 CASRTGTPNEQFF TGTGCCAGCAGGACCGGGACCCCCAATGAGCAGTTCTTC
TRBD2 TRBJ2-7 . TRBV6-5 CASSYKGRGAYEQYF TGTGCCAGCAGTTACAAAGGGCGGGGGGCCTACGAGCAGTACTTC
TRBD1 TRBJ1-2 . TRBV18 CASSPETGVDYGYTF TGTGCCAGCTCACCAGAGACAGGGGTCGACTATGGCTACACCTTC
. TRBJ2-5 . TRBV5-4 CASSWGLGGQETQYF TGTGCCAGCAGCTGGGGACTCGGGGGGCAGGAGACCCAGTACTTC
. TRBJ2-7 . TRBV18 CASSSPGRTYEQYF TGTGCCAGCTCATCTCCGGGACGCACCTACGAGCAGTACTTC
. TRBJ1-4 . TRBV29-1 CSVCRDEKLFF TGCAGCGTTTGCCGGGATGAAAAACTGTTTTTT
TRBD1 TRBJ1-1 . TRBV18 CASSPPGQPYEAFF TGTGCCAGCTCACCACCGGGACAGCCCTATGAAGCTTTCTTT